One and the same sample provided the 18 T cell receptor beta chains below, sequenced in a study of blood T cell repertoires in COVID-19 (dated by TCRdb to 2020 to 2022). Libraries were constructed by the immunoSEQ multiplex PCR assay. Imported from immuneACCESS, the table was reduced by TCRdb to in-frame sequences with V and J called. These copies leave out some clones; in studies compared against another copy, an unresolved V gene accounts for under half, and the cause of the remainder is not known. This sample is represented by around 190,000 clones; around 83% of them were singletons. 13% of the sample is taken by the ten largest. Input material: peripheral blood. All receptors come from a human donor in a cohort sampled during active COVID-19.

This chain joins TRBV6-5 and TRBJ2-7; 9 bases map to TRBD1. The CDR3 contains 15 residues. The ends lost 5 bases at V and 3 bases at J; junction bases unmatched: 8. Germline-derived CDR1 and CDR2 are MNHEY and SVGAGI. The DNA for the CDR3 is TGTGCCAGCAGTCTGTTGACAGGGGGATTCTACGAGCAGTACTTC. Translating gives CASSLLTGGFYEQYF.

This clone came up once. The chain carries TRBV18 and TRBJ1-6, with 7 bases aligning to TRBD1. Germline V CDR1 and CDR2: KGHSH, LQKENI. The CDR3 runs to 19 residues. The V segment lost 5 bases and the J segment 1 base; nucleotides outside the gene matches: 14. Here the CDR3 reads CASSTTGERPNSYNSPLHF. CDR3 nucleotide sequence: TGTGCCAGCTCAACCACAGGGGAACGTCCTAATTCCTATAATTCACCCCTCCACTTT.

Points on this clone: At one end the junction does not follow the germline gene, possibly because of a read error. The V gene is TRBV29-1, the J gene TRBJ2-5, with 7 nucleotides matching TRBD1. This CDR3 comprises 13 residues. Germline values: CDR1 SQVTM, CDR2 ANQGSEA. The CDR3 DNA reads TGCAGCGTTCAAGACAGGGTAATGGGGACCCAGTACTTC. Its protein is CSVQDRVMGTQYF. The full variable domain, rest sourced from reference TRBV29-1 and TRBJ2-5, is SAVISQKPSRDICQRGTSLTIQCQVDSQVTMMFWYRQQPGQSLTLIATANQGSEATYESGFVIDKFPISRPNLTFSTLTVSNMSPEDSSIYLCSVQDRVMGTQYFGPGTRLLVL.

This clone was detected a few times. The gene calls are TRBV7-9 and TRBJ1-1; D possibly corresponds to TRBD1 (6 bases). The CDR3 is 14 amino acids. Trimming cost V 5 bases and J 2 bases, with 12 bases left between them. The V gene's germline CDR1 is SEHNR and CDR2 FQNEAQ (reference sequence). The CDR3, as DNA: TGTGCCAGCAGCCTAGGGGGGACAAACACTGAAGCTTTCTTT. Translated, it gives CASSLGGTNTEAFF. The whole variable domain, remainder taken from reference TRBV7-9 and TRBJ1-1, is DTGVSQNPRHKITKRGQNVTFRCDPISEHNRLYWYRQTLGQGPEFLTYFQNEAQLEKSRLLSDRFSAERPKGSFSTLEIQRTEQGDSAMYLCASSLGGTNTEAFFGQGTRLTVV.

The chain combines TRBV6-5 with TRBJ2-5; the match to TRBD2 covers 9 bases. Unmatched junction bases numbered 4, after V lost 8 bases and J lost 0 bases. From germline, CDR1 is MNHEY and CDR2 SVGAGI. The CDR3 runs to 14 residues. The chain's CDR3 is CASALAGNQETQYF. CDR3 nucleotides: TGTGCCAGCGCACTAGCGGGTAACCAAGAGACCCAGTACTTC.

Here the CDR3 reads CASSPGAGGGYEQYF. DNA of the CDR3: TGTGCCAGTAGTCCCGGGGCAGGGGGAGGCTACGAGCAGTACTTC. This rearrangement joins TRBV19 to TRBJ2-7; possible D gene TRBD1, 7 bases. The V and J ends lost 5 bases and 3 bases respectively, with 17 bases between them. Germline V lookup: CDR1 LNHDA, CDR2 SQIVND (reference sequence). This CDR3 contains 15 residues.

The chain couples TRBV28 to TRBJ2-5; 8 nucleotides agree with TRBD2. CDR1 and CDR2 (germline): MDHEN, SYDVKM. With V trimmed by 4 bases and J by 6 bases, 10 bases remained unmatched. The CDR3 length is 15 residues. CDR3: CASSSSRTSKKTQYF. CDR3 coding DNA: TGTGCCAGCAGTTCTTCTCGGACTAGCAAAAAGACCCAGTACTTC. Full variable domain (missing parts from reference TRBV28 and TRBJ2-5): DVKVTQSSRYLVKRTGEKVFLECVQDMDHENMFWYRQDPGLGLRLIYFSYDVKMKEKGDIPEGYSVSREKKERFSLILESASTNQTSMYLCASSSSRTSKKTQYFGPGTRLLVL.

V usage is TRBV18 and J usage is TRBJ2-5; 9 nucleotides match TRBD2. The CDR3 covers 18 residues. CDR1 is KGHSH and CDR2 is LQKENI in the germline V gene. V gave up 4 bases and J gave up 5 bases; unmatched junction bases: 17. CDR3 coding DNA: TGTGCCAGCTCACGAACCACGTATGCGGGAGGGTCCGGCGAGACCCAGTACTTC. Protein: CASSRTTYAGGSGETQYF. Combining the CDR3 with reference TRBV18 and TRBJ2-5 gives the whole variable domain NAGVMQNPRHLVRRRGQEARLRCSPMKGHSHVYWYRQLPEEGLKFMVYLQKENIIDESGMPKERFSAEFPKEGPSILRIQQVVRGDSAAYFCASSRTTYAGGSGETQYFGPGTRLLVL.

This chain uses TRBV28 with TRBJ1-1, with D possibly matching TRBD1 (5 bases). From germline, CDR1 is MDHEN and CDR2 SYDVKM. V lost 5 bases and J 1 base, leaving 20 bases between the germline ends. The CDR3 covers 17 residues. The CDR3 reads CASSRYIIGHKNTEAFF. CDR3 DNA sequence: TGTGCCAGCAGTCGATATATAATTGGACACAAGAACACTGAAGCTTTCTTT.

The chain combines TRBV5-1 with TRBJ2-2; 10 positions match TRBD2. From germline, CDR1 is SGHRS and CDR2 YFSETQ. The V gene end was trimmed by 4 bases and the J gene end by 6 bases; junction bases not matched to a gene: 9. This CDR3 contains 16 residues. The CDR3 DNA follows: TGCGCCAGCAGCCCCCCTCTAGCGGGAGAAGCCGGGGAGCTGTTTTTT. This codes for CASSPPLAGEAGELFF.

As concerns this clone: Sequence at one end of the junction differs from germline and may be a read error. This chain uses TRBV5-1 with TRBJ2-7; 7 nucleotides line up with TRBD2. This CDR3 region has 15 residues. The germline V gene has CDR1 SGHRS and CDR2 YFSETQ. Written as DNA, the CDR3 is TGCGTCAGCAGCTTGGCCCCCAGCGGGACCTACGAGCAGTACTTC. This sequence encodes CVSSLAPSGTYEQYF.

CDR3 DNA sequence: TGTGCCAGCAGCTTAGGAGGGAACGGCTACACCTTC. The encoded protein is CASSLGGNGYTF. The chain has TRBV7-8 and TRBJ1-2; D unclear. Trimming cost V 1 base and J 8 bases, with 8 bases left between them. Germline V CDR1 and CDR2: SGHVS, FQNEAQ. The CDR3 sequence is 12 residues long.

In this sample, this clone turned up once. The V gene is TRBV7-9, the J gene TRBJ2-3, with 10 bases lining up with TRBD1. Trimming at V came to 4 bases and at J to 4 bases, leaving 5 bases not matched to a gene. Germline V CDR1 and CDR2: SEHNR, FQNEAQ (reference sequence). CDR3 size: 15 residues. The CDR3 loop reads CASSSGTGAADTQYF. The CDR3, as DNA: TGTGCCAGCAGCTCCGGGACAGGGGCGGCAGATACGCAGTATTTT.

This rearrangement joins TRBV12-3 or TRBV12-4 to TRBJ1-2, with a weak D call TRBD1 (5 bases). CDR3 length: 13 residues. Trimming stripped 6 bases from V and 8 bases from J, with 16 bases between. In nucleotides, the CDR3 is TGTGCCAGCAGCACGCCGGGACTTGGCGGCTACACCTTC. Its protein is CASSTPGLGGYTF.

V usage is TRBV24-1 and J usage is TRBJ2-5, with D maybe TRBD1 (6 bases). The germline V gene encodes CDR1 KGHDR and CDR2 SFDVKD. This CDR3 contains 13 residues. Between the trimmed V and J ends, which lost 6 bases and 1 base, there was a span of 8 bases. The CDR3 coding sequence is TGTGCCACCAGTAGGACAGCCCAAGAGACCCAGTACTTC. Its translation: CATSRTAQETQYF.

The chain is built from TRBV5-4 and TRBJ2-5, with TRBD2 identical over 10 bases. Germline V gives CDR1 SGHNT, CDR2 YYREEE (reference sequence). V lost 2 bases to trimming and J lost 1 base; unmatched junction nucleotides: 2. The CDR3 runs to 15 residues. CDR3 bases: TGTGCCAGCAGCTTTGGACTAGCGGCCCAAGAGACCCAGTACTTC. Amino acid sequence: CASSFGLAAQETQYF.

This chain uses TRBV19 with TRBJ2-3; D is unclear. V gave up 3 bases and J gave up 0 bases, with 4 bases separating them. This CDR3 region has 13 residues. Germline CDR1 reads LNHDA; CDR2 reads SQIVND (reference sequence). The CDR3 is CASSMSSTDTQYF. The CDR3 bases are TGTGCCAGTAGTATGAGTAGCACAGATACGCAGTATTTT.

This chain's CDR3 is CASTLDQGVNEKLFF. CDR3 in DNA: TGTGCCAGCACTCTAGATCAGGGTGTGAATGAAAAACTGTTTTTT. The gene calls are TRBV2 and TRBJ1-4; D might be TRBD1 (5 bases). This CDR3 comprises 15 residues. From germline, CDR1 is SNHLY and CDR2 FYNNEI. The V gene lost 7 bases and the J gene lost 5 bases, with 17 bases spanning the gap.